Following are 23 T cell receptor beta chains from one sample sequenced in a study of T cell repertoires in cytomegalovirus infection. TCRdb re-called the reads with MiXCR, one entry per CDR3 protein. Here the sample spans some 390,000 distinct CDR3 sequences, roughly 20% being singletons. Material: PBMCs. The source is a human donor in good health (CMV status not recorded). Some clones in this sample may be carry-over from other donors' samples.

The chain uses TRBV10-3 and TRBJ2-5; TRBD2 agrees at 8 bases. With 8 bases clipped from V and 0 bases from J, the junction kept 2 bases outside the gene matches. The CDR3 is 13 amino acids. Per germline, CDR1 ENHRY and CDR2 SYGVKD. The DNA of the CDR3 is TGTGCCATCGCGGGGGGCTACCAAGAGACCCAGTACTTC. This gives the protein CAIAGGYQETQYF.

The gene calls are TRBV6-1 and TRBJ1-4, with 7 bases lining up with TRBD1. Germline V gene lookup returns CDR1 MNHNS and CDR2 SASEGT. This CDR3 comprises 15 residues. V was pared by 5 bases and J by 8 bases, with 11 bases of the junction left unmatched. The chain's CDR3 is CASSRRDSPGEKLFF. The DNA of the CDR3 is TGTGCCAGCAGTCGACGGGACAGCCCCGGGGAAAAACTGTTTTTT.

This clonotype was seen more than once but under ten times. The V gene is TRBV20-1, the J gene TRBJ1-1; 8 bases line up with TRBD1. Losses at the gene ends were 6 bases for V and 6 bases for J; bases not matched to a gene: 9. There are 13 residues in the CDR3. Germline V gene lookup returns CDR1 DFQATT and CDR2 SNEGSKA (reference sequence). The CDR3 is CSAGTGGRAEAFF. CDR3 nucleotide sequence: TGCAGTGCAGGTACAGGGGGAAGGGCTGAAGCTTTCTTT.

This clonotype was seen ten or more times. The rearrangement uses TRBV12-3 or TRBV12-4 and TRBJ1-5; D is undetermined. The CDR3 has 13 residues. V was clipped by 6 bases and J by 6 bases, with 12 bases between them. In DNA form, the CDR3 reads TGTGCCAGCAGCCCCCAGGAGGCTCAGCCCCAGCATTTT. Encoded protein: CASSPQEAQPQHF.

The chain links TRBV20-1 to TRBJ1-1; 8 positions agree with TRBD1. Germline V gene sequence: CDR1 DFQATT, CDR2 SNEGSKA (reference sequence). V lost 6 bases to trimming and J lost 3 bases; unmatched junction nucleotides: 3. The CDR3 runs to 12 residues. The CDR3 DNA is TGCAGTGCCCAACAGGGGGACACTGAAGCTTTCTTT. Translating gives CSAQQGDTEAFF.

The table lists this clonotype with a few counts. The chain carries TRBV20-1 and TRBJ2-7; 7 bases map to TRBD2. The germline V gene has CDR1 DFQATT and CDR2 SNEGSKA (reference sequence). This CDR3 has 15 residues. V trimming: 0 bases; J trimming: 1 base; junction bases outside the gene matches: 6. CDR3 sequence: CSARDRLADSYEQYF. CDR3 DNA sequence: TGCAGTGCTAGAGATCGCCTAGCGGATTCCTACGAGCAGTACTTC.

This clonotype was seen ten or more times. The chain employs TRBV7-2 and TRBJ2-5; D uncertain. Germline V gene sequence: CDR1 SGHTA, CDR2 FQGNSA. This CDR3 contains 15 residues. Trimming took off 7 bases at V and 2 bases at J, with 17 bases between the two ends. The CDR3 DNA is TGTGCCAGCAAACTCAGTCGGAACCTTCAAGAGACCCAGTACTTC. Residues: CASKLSRNLQETQYF.

In this sample, this clonotype turned up many times. The chain carries TRBV7-2 and TRBJ2-7; D is possibly TRBD2 (6 bases). CDR3 length: 16 amino acids. Germline values: CDR1 SGHTA, CDR2 FQGNSA. Trimming took 1 base from V and 2 from J, leaving 15 bases between them. This chain's CDR3 is CASSLGAGLLPYEQYF. For the CDR3, the DNA is TGTGCCAGCAGCTTAGGTGCCGGACTACTTCCCTACGAGCAGTACTTC.

As for this clonotype: Germline and junction disagree at one end, which may indicate a read error. The chain couples TRBV6-6 to TRBJ2-3; 8 nucleotides align to TRBD2. The CDR3 runs 12 residues. The germline V gene has CDR1 MNHNY and CDR2 SVGAGI (reference sequence). CDR3 protein: CASSSPLAREDF. In nucleotides, the CDR3 is TGTGCCAGCAGTTCCCCACTAGCGCGGGAGGATTTT.

The sample holds many counts of this clonotype. The rearrangement joins TRBV7-2 to TRBJ1-6; D not resolved. The CDR3 sequence is 13 residues long. The V gene lost 5 bases and the J gene lost 7 bases, with 9 bases spanning the gap. Germline V gene lookup returns CDR1 SGHTA and CDR2 FQGNSA. CDR3 DNA sequence: TGTGCCAGCAGCCTAACGACCAATTCACCCCTCCACTTT. Translation: CASSLTTNSPLHF.

This chain joins TRBV7-8 and TRBJ2-1; TRBD2 matches 13 bases. There are 15 residues in the CDR3. Germline assignment: CDR1 SGHVS and CDR2 FQNEAQ. Germline trimming cut 6 bases from V and 4 bases from J; bases unmatched to any gene: 3. CDR3 protein: CASRTLAGGYNEQFF. The CDR3 nucleotides read TGTGCCAGCAGAACACTAGCGGGGGGGTACAATGAGCAGTTCTTC.

This clonotype was observed once. Its ends do not fully match the called genes, so a read error is possible. The chain uses TRBV7-6 and TRBJ2-1, with TRBD2 identical over 10 bases. The CDR3 extends over 14 amino acids. Germline V CDR1 and CDR2: SGHVS, FNYEAQ. CDR3 in amino acids: CASSYGLAENEHFF. As DNA, the CDR3 is TGTGCCAGCAGCTACGGACTAGCGGAGAATGAGCACTTCTTC. The full variable domain, completed using reference TRBV7-6 and TRBJ2-1, is GAGVSQSPRYKVTKRGQDVALRCDPISGHVSLYWYRQALGQGPEFLTYFNYEAQQDKSGLPNDRFSAERPEGSISTLTIQRTEQRDSAMYRCASSYGLAENEHFFGPGTRLTVL.

Ten or more counts support this clonotype. This chain links TRBV7-2 with TRBJ2-3; 7 bases map to TRBD2. The CDR3 consists of 16 residues. Losses at the gene ends were 2 bases for V and 7 bases for J; bases not matched to a gene: 12. Per germline, CDR1 SGHTA and CDR2 FQGNSA. DNA of the CDR3: TGTGCCAGCAGCTTAAGGGCTGGCGGGGGAGCCAATACGCAGTATTTT. It specifies CASSLRAGGGANTQYF.

This clonotype was detected once. This chain connects TRBV5-4 to TRBJ1-6; D is ambiguous. The germline V and J ends were trimmed by 2 bases and 5 bases, with 8 bases remaining between them. This CDR3 region has 14 residues. Germline-derived CDR1 and CDR2 are SGHNT and YYREEE (reference sequence). CDR3 sequence: CASSLNSHNSPLHF. The CDR3 DNA is TGTGCCAGCAGCTTAAACAGCCATAATTCACCCCTCCACTTT. Full variable domain (rest looked up from reference TRBV5-4 and TRBJ1-6): ETGVTQSPTHLIKTRGQQVTLRCSSQSGHNTVSWYQQALGQGPQFIFQYYREEENGRGNFPPRFSGLQFPNYSSELNVNALELDDSALYLCASSLNSHNSPLHFGNGTRLTVT.

This clonotype was seen more than once but under ten times. This chain links TRBV14 with TRBJ2-7, with D unclear. V lost 2 bases to trimming and J lost 6 bases, with 20 bases between them. Germline V gene sequence: CDR1 SGHDN, CDR2 FVKESK. The CDR3 consists of 16 residues. The CDR3 DNA is TGTGCCAGCAGCCAAAGGGCCTTTCTTAGTACTACCGAGCAGTACTTC. This sequence encodes CASSQRAFLSTTEQYF. Supplemented by reference TRBV14 and TRBJ2-7, the full variable domain reads EAGVTQFPSHSVIEKGQTVTLRCDPISGHDNLYWYRRVMGKEIKFLLHFVKESKQDESGMPNNRFLAERTGGTYSTLKVQPAELEDSGVYFCASSQRAFLSTTEQYFGPGTRLTVT.

This clonotype was counted ten times or more. The J gene is TRBJ2-7, the V gene TRBV7-6; D is uncertain. Germline CDR1 and CDR2: SGHVS and FNYEAQ. The V end was cut by 8 bases, the J end by 2 bases, with 16 bases between. The length of the CDR3 is 14 residues. The CDR3 sequence is CASFRGEAPYEQYF. The CDR3 nucleotides read TGTGCCAGCTTCAGAGGCGAGGCCCCCTACGAGCAGTACTTC.

Ten or more counts support this clonotype. The chain uses TRBV7-6 and TRBJ2-1; D gene ambiguous. Trimming took 5 bases from V and 8 from J, leaving 13 bases between them. The CDR3 is 13 residues long. Germline V gene data show CDR1 as SGHVS and CDR2 as FNYEAQ. CDR3 sequence reads: CASSAYKGDEQFF. For the CDR3, the DNA is TGTGCCAGCAGCGCGTACAAGGGCGATGAGCAGTTCTTC. Together with reference TRBV7-6 and TRBJ2-1, the CDR3 gives the full variable domain: GAGVSQSPRYKVTKRGQDVALRCDPISGHVSLYWYRQALGQGPEFLTYFNYEAQQDKSGLPNDRFSAERPEGSISTLTIQRTEQRDSAMYRCASSAYKGDEQFFGPGTRLTVL.

The rearrangement uses TRBV20-1 and TRBJ2-3; D perhaps matches TRBD2 (5 bases). The CDR3 is 16 amino acids. The germline CDR1 and CDR2 sequences are DFQATT and SNEGSKA (reference sequence). V was cut by 3 bases and J by 3 bases, with 19 bases left in between. CDR3 bases: TGCAGTGCTAGTGCATCAATTAGCGTCGGTACAGATACGCAGTATTTT. Protein sequence: CSASASISVGTDTQYF.

The chain recombines TRBV5-6 with TRBJ2-1; 8 bases match TRBD1. The germline V gene encodes CDR1 SGHDT and CDR2 YYEEEE. The CDR3 runs 16 residues. V shed 0 bases and J 4 bases; nucleotides not matched to a gene: 6. Here the CDR3 reads CASSLGTGFSYNEQFF. In DNA form, the CDR3 reads TGTGCCAGCAGCTTGGGGACAGGGTTCTCGTACAATGAGCAGTTCTTC. The full variable domain, completed using reference TRBV5-6 and TRBJ2-1, is DAGVTQSPTHLIKTRGQQVTLRCSPKSGHDTVSWYQQALGQGPQFIFQYYEEEERQRGNFPDRFSGHQFPNYSSELNVNALLLGDSALYLCASSLGTGFSYNEQFFGPGTRLTVL.

This clonotype was recorded many times. V gene TRBV28 combines with J gene TRBJ1-4; 7 bases align to TRBD1. J lost 10 bases, V lost 3 bases, and 20 bases had no gene match. The germline V gene encodes CDR1 MDHEN and CDR2 SYDVKM. The CDR3 length is 18 residues. Here the CDR3 DNA reads TGTGCCAGCAGTTTTATATCGGGAAGGGGGCTGGCAGCCGGAAAACTGTTTTTT. Its translation is CASSFISGRGLAAGKLFF.

This sequence joins TRBV7-2 and TRBJ1-4; perhaps TRBD1 as D (5 bases). Germline V gives CDR1 SGHTA, CDR2 FQGNSA. This CDR3 comprises 15 residues. V dropped 3 bases and J dropped 8 bases, with 16 bases sitting between them. The CDR3 nucleotides are TGTGCCAGCAGCTTGGGGGGGGAGCTAGGAGAAAAACTGTTTTTT. It yields the protein CASSLGGELGEKLFF.

The sample holds many counts of this clonotype. The chain carries TRBV7-8 and TRBJ2-3; D not certain. This CDR3 region has 15 residues. Germline values: CDR1 SGHVS, CDR2 FQNEAQ. The V end lost 4 bases, the J end lost 3 bases, and 14 bases lay between the germline ends. CDR3 region: CASSSPQLTTDTQYF. In DNA form, the CDR3 reads TGTGCCAGCAGCTCCCCACAGCTCACAACAGATACGCAGTATTTT.

This clonotype was counted ten times or more. CDR3 sequence reads: CASSLVAGGRTYEQYF. CDR3 coding DNA: TGTGCCAGCAGCTTGGTTGCGGGGGGGCGGACCTACGAGCAGTACTTC. The chain has TRBV7-4 and TRBJ2-7, with 9 bases lining up with TRBD2. Germline V lookup: CDR1 SGHVT, CDR2 SQSDAQ. Trimming took 3 bases from V and 2 from J; bases not matched to a gene: 8. The CDR3 is 16 residues long.